This T cell receptor (beta chain) was sequenced in a study of blood T cell repertoires in COVID-19 (dated by TCRdb to 2020 to 2021). Background for the entire study: Collaborator samples came from the United States, Italy and Spain and covered acute and convalescent phases of COVID-19. The prospective study material was composed of cDNA or gDNA derived from T cells, B-cell-depleted T cells, or PBMCs. Subjects who had been exposed to COVID-19, were actively infected with it, or had recovered from it provided the deeply sampled blood TCRbeta repertoires that made up the dataset. The repertoires were made available in a free public database intended to serve as a resource for research on the immune response to SARS-CoV-2. The samples were drawn from the first 160 participants of the ongoing ImmuneRACE study and from 1,254 subjects provided by 6 global collaborators. Nearly every sample came with metadata listing a de-identified subject ID, COVID-19 status, age in years and sex. Where HLA class I and class II types were available, the types were taken from metadata supplied by the sample provider, not from assay-based typing. Overall study results and their limits: Clinical and demographic metadata were provided uncurated, with the amount varying by source and participant.

The CDR3, cysteine through phenylalanine, is 14 amino acids long. The entry retains the CDR3 DNA only, 42 bases that are in frame from base 1. Trimming costs V 1 base and J 8 bases, and their ends lie 14 bases apart. As encoded in the germline V gene, CDR1 is MNHEY while CDR2 is SVGAGI. Whole blood was collected in K2EDTA tubes by collaborating institutions according to the institutions' own protocols. For TCRbeta analysis, collaborators shipped samples as frozen whole blood, isolated PBMCs, or DNA extracted from either of those sample types. A note on this clone: The antigen this receptor binds is unknown. No qualities accompany the bases; no much larger clone lies one base away.

The immunoSEQ Assay, a bias-controlled multiplex PCR, was used to amplify TCRbeta CDR3 regions from genomic DNA. For the original study's pipeline: The number of nucleated cells in each sample was estimated by amplification of reference gene primers within the assay. To quantify the absolute abundance of each unique TCRbeta CDR3 rearrangement, sequence reads were collapsed and filtered. For each sample, productive Simpson clonality was calculated as the square root of Simpson's diversity index across productive rearrangements. Here the immuneACCESS table is served through TCRdb, limited to in-frame sequences with V and J called. Missing clones are a known gap in these copies; in checked studies unresolved V genes cover under half, and the rest lacks a known reason. That table is the source of V, J and clone size, and D and trimming were worked out from the DNA. This sample holds under 350,000 clones; approximately 85% were observed only once. Clones ranked in the top ten supply 7.2% of the sample.

The receptor's source is a human donor in a cohort sampled during active COVID-19. The sample comprised peripheral blood. This receptor chain uses TRBV6-5 and TRBJ1-2, with TRBD1 perhaps the D gene, on 5 matching bases. The CDR3 protein: CASSYFREARGYTF. In nucleotide form, the sequence is TGTGCCAGCAGTTACTTCAGGGAGGCGAGAGGCTACACCTTC.